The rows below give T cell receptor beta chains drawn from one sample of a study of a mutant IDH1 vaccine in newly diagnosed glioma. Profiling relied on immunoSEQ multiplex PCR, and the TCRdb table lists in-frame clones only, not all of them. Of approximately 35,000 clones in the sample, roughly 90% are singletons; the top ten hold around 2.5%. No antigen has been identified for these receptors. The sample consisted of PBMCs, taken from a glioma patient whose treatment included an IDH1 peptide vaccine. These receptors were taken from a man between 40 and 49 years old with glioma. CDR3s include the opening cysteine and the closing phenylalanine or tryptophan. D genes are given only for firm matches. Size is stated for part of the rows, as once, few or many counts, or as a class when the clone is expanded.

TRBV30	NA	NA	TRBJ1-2	TGTGCCTGGAGTAAAGGGGGGGAAACGGGCTACACCTTC	CAWSKGGETGYTF
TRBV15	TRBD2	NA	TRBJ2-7	TGTGCCACCAGCAGAGATCGGGGGGGCGAGCAGTACTTC	CATSRDRGGEQYF
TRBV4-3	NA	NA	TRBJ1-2	TGCGCCAGCAGCCAAGACGCGAGGTTGGGAAACTATGGCTACACCTTC	CASSQDARLGNYGYTF
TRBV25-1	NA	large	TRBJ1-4	TGTGCCAGCAGTGAATCAGGGAGTGGTGAAAAACTGTTTTTT	CASSESGSGEKLFF
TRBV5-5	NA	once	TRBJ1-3	TGTGCCAGCAGCTTGGTGGCAGGCTCTGGAAACACCATATATTTT	CASSLVAGSGNTIYF
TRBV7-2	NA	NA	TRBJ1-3	TGTGCCAGCAGCTTAGCCAGGGATAACACCATATATTTT	CASSLARDNTIYF
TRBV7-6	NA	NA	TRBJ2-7	TGTGCCAGCAGCCCCGACAGGCGCTACGAGCAGTACTTC	CASSPDRRYEQYF
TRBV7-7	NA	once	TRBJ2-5	TGTGCCAGCAGCTTAAAGGGGGACCAAGAGACCCAGTACTTC	CASSLKGDQETQYF
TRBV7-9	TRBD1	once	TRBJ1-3	TGTGCCAGCAGGCGCCGACAGGGGGCAAACACCATATATTTT	CASRRRQGANTIYF
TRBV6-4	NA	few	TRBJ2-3	TGTGCCAGCAGCCCCTCCCCCACAGATACGCAGTATTTT	CASSPSPTDTQYF
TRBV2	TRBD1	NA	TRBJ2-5	TGTGCCAGCAGTGGTTTGACAGGGAACCAAGAGACCCAGTACTTC	CASSGLTGNQETQYF
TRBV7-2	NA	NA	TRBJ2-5	TGTGCCAGCAGCTTAGCGGGCCAAAAGCAAGAGACCCAGTACTTC	CASSLAGQKQETQYF
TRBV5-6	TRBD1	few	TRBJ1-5	TGTGCCAGCAGCTTAGGGACAGTCAATCAGCCCCAGCATTTT	CASSLGTVNQPQHF
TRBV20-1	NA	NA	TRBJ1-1	TGCAGTGCCGGTGGAGCTGAAGCTTTCTTT	CSAGGAEAFF
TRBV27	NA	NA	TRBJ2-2	TGTGCCAGCAGTTTATCTGGGCCTGGGACCGGGGAGCTGTTTTTT	CASSLSGPGTGELFF
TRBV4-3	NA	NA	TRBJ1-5	TGCGCCAGCAGCCAAGATCACAGGTCGAATCAGCCCCAGCATTTT	CASSQDHRSNQPQHF
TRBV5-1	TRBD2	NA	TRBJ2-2	TGCGCCAGCAGCCGGACTAGCGGGACGGCCGGGGAGCTGTTTTTT	CASSRTSGTAGELFF
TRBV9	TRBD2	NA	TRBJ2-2	TGTGCCAGCAGCGCTTCTAGCGCCAACCGGGGGGACACCGGGGAGCTGTTTTTT	CASSASSANRGDTGELFF
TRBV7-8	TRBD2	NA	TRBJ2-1	TGTGCCAGCAGCTCTAGCGGGAGTGCCTACAATGAGCAGTTCTTC	CASSSSGSAYNEQFF
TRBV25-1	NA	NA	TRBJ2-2	TGTGCCAGCAGTGAATCACCCAGGGGGAACACCGGGGAGCTGTTTTTT	CASSESPRGNTGELFF
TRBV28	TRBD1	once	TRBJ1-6	TGTGCCAGCAGTACTCGACAGGGGAGTAATTCACCCCTCCACTTT	CASSTRQGSNSPLHF
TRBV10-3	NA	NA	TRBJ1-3	TGTGCCATCGGGGGACCCCCGCTAAACACCATATATTTT	CAIGGPPLNTIYF
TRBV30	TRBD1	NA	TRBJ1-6	TGTGCCTGGAGTGAGACAGGGAAACATTCACCCCTCCACTTT	CAWSETGKHSPLHF
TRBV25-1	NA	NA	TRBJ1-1	TGTGCCAGCAGGCAAGGGGTCACTGAAGCTTTCTTT	CASRQGVTEAFF
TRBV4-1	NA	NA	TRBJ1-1	TGCGCCAGCAGCCAAGTACTGCTTGGGGCTGAAGCTTTCTTT	CASSQVLLGAEAFF
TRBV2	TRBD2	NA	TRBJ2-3	TGTGCCAGCAAGACTAGCGGGGGGTATTATACGCAGTATTTT	CASKTSGGYYTQYF
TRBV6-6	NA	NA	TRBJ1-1	TGTGCCAGCAGTACCGACTTCATGAACACTGAAGCTTTCTTT	CASSTDFMNTEAFF
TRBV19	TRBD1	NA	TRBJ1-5	TGTGCCAGTACCCGGGACAGCAGCAGTCAGCCCCAGCATTTT	CASTRDSSSQPQHF
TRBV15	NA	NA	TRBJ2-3	TGTGCCACCAGCAGAGAGCTTACCGTCTACCCAGATACGCAGTATTTT	CATSRELTVYPDTQYF
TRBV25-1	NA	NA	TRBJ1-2	TGTGCCAGCAGTGAATTTAAGGACAGCTCTAACTATGGCTACACCTTC	CASSEFKDSSNYGYTF
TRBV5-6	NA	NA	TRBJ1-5	TGTGCCAGCAGCTCTACGGGCCGGTATAGCAATCAGCCCCAGCATTTT	CASSSTGRYSNQPQHF
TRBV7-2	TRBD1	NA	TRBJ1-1	TGTGCCAGCAGCCTGGGGACAGGGCGGATGAACACTGAAGCTTTCTTT	CASSLGTGRMNTEAFF
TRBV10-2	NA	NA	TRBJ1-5	TGCGCCAGCAGTGACCCCTGGGCGGAGGGGAATCAGCCCCAGCATTTT	CASSDPWAEGNQPQHF
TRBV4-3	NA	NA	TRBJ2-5	TGCGCCAGCAGCCAAGATACGGGAAAAGAGACCCAGTACTTC	CASSQDTGKETQYF
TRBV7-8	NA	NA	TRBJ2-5	TGTGCCAGCAGCAACCGGGTTCCCCAGGATCAGTACTTC	CASSNRVPQDQYF
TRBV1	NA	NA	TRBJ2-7	TGCACCAGCAGCAACGCTAGCGGGAGCTCCTACGAGCAGTACTTC	CTSSNASGSSYEQYF
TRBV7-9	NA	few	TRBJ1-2	TGTGCCAGCAGCTCTAATGAGGGGTCTAATGGCTACACCTTC	CASSSNEGSNGYTF
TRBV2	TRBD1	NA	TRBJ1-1	TGTGCCAGCAGTGTGGACAGGGGTGTGTTGGGCACTGAAGCTTTCTTT	CASSVDRGVLGTEAFF
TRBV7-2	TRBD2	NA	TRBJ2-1	TGTGCCAGCAGCGGAGTAGCGGGAGGCCGTGAGCAGTTCTTC	CASSGVAGGREQFF
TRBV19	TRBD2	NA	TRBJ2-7	TGTGCCAGTAGTAGCGGACTAGCAGGCGAGCAGTACTTC	CASSSGLAGEQYF
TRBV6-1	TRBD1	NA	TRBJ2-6	TGTGCCAGCAGTGAAGGACAGGGTGGGGCCAACGTCCTGACTTTC	CASSEGQGGANVLTF
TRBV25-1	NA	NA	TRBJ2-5	TGTGCCAGCAGTGACCCTTCCGTGGAGACCCAGTACTTC	CASSDPSVETQYF
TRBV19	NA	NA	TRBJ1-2	TGTGCCAGTAGTCCGGGCGGGATGAAGGGCGGCTACACCTTC	CASSPGGMKGGYTF
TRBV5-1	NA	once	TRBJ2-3	TGCGCCAGCAGCTTGATACGTCCGGGACGGGGCACAGATACGCAGTATTTT	CASSLIRPGRGTDTQYF